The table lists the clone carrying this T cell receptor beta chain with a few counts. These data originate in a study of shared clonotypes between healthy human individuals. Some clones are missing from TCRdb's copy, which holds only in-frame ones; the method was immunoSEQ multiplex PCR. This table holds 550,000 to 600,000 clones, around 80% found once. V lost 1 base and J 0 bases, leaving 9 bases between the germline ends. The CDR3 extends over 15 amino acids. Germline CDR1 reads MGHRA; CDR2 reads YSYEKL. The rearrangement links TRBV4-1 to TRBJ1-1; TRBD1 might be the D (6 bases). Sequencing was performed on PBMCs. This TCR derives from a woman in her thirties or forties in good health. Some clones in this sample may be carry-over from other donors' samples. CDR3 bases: TGCGCCAGCAGCCAAGCAGGGGCGTTGAACACTGAAGCTTTCTTT. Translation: CASSQAGALNTEAFF.